What follows are 32 T cell receptor beta chains derived from one specimen sequenced in a study of blood T cell repertoires in COVID-19. The method was immunoSEQ multiplex PCR; TCRdb's version includes in-frame clones alone and lacks a portion of them. Of approximately 200,000 clones in the sample, approximately 80% are singletons; the top ten hold over 6%. The sample comprised peripheral blood. These receptor sequences come from a woman at least 80 years old with COVID-19, enrolled during active disease.

The V gene is TRBV6-2 or TRBV6-3, the J gene TRBJ1-6; D unresolved. Germline CDR1 and CDR2: MNHEY and SVGEGT. V was clipped by 5 bases and J by 0 bases, with 11 bases between them. The CDR3 has 16 amino acids. This CDR3 reads CASSGSRSSYNSPLHF. The CDR3 coding sequence is TGTGCCAGCAGTGGCAGTCGGAGCTCCTATAATTCACCCCTCCACTTT.

This chain connects TRBV18 to TRBJ1-4; D might be TRBD1 (5 bases). The CDR3 totals 15 residues. Germline lookup yields CDR1 KGHSH and CDR2 LQKENI. Between the trimmed V and J ends, which lost 0 bases and 8 bases, there was a span of 13 bases. The CDR3 DNA is TGTGCCAGCTCACCACCCCCAGGGCCAAGGGAAAAACTGTTTTTT. This codes for CASSPPPGPREKLFF.

In DNA, the CDR3 is TGCGCCAGCAGCCAAGATAGCGGTCCCTCCTACGAGCAGTACTTC. This codes for CASSQDSGPSYEQYF. The genes are TRBV4-1 and TRBJ2-7, with a possible D match to TRBD2 (6 bases). The CDR3 loop spans 15 amino acids. V was pared by 0 bases and J by 0 bases, with 9 bases between. Germline loops: CDR1 MGHRA, CDR2 YSYEKL.

The genes are TRBV6-5 and TRBJ2-1; 7 positions match TRBD1. The CDR3 is 14 amino acids. The germline gives CDR1 MNHEY, CDR2 SVGAGI. V gave up 10 bases and J gave up 3 bases; unmatched junction bases: 9. The CDR3 DNA reads TGTGCCATTGCAGACAGGGCGCACTACAATGAGCAGTTCTTC. Translating gives CAIADRAHYNEQFF.

The table lists this clone with a count of one. The gene calls are TRBV14 and TRBJ2-7, with D unclear. Germline V gene lookup returns CDR1 SGHDN and CDR2 FVKESK. The CDR3 consists of 16 residues. V gave up 8 bases and J gave up 0 bases, with 20 bases separating them. CDR3 bases: TGTGCCAGCCAACCGGCCTCTCCCCAGGACTCCTACGAGCAGTACTTC. It yields the protein CASQPASPQDSYEQYF.

This sequence joins TRBV6-1 and TRBJ2-1; D is undetermined. V gave up 0 bases and J gave up 6 bases, with 6 bases separating them. Germline V CDR1 and CDR2: MNHNS, SASEGT. This CDR3 spans 13 amino acids. The CDR3 sequence: CASSEASSNEQFF. The CDR3 bases are TGTGCCAGCAGTGAAGCCTCGAGCAATGAGCAGTTCTTC.

This chain connects TRBV6-1 to TRBJ2-1; TRBD2 aligns across 7 bases. The CDR3 has 16 amino acids. With V trimmed by 1 base and J by 2 bases, 5 bases remained unmatched. Germline V gene data show CDR1 as MNHNS and CDR2 as SASEGT. CDR3 in amino acids: CASSEGTRGPYNEQFF. In DNA, the CDR3 is TGTGCCAGCAGTGAAGGGACTAGGGGTCCCTACAATGAGCAGTTCTTC.

The chain couples TRBV27 to TRBJ1-1; D may be TRBD1 (5 bases). The V gene's germline CDR1 is MNHEY and CDR2 SMNVEV (reference sequence). The CDR3 sequence is 15 residues long. With 6 bases removed from V and 2 bases from J, the gap between germline ends came to 16 bases. In DNA, the CDR3 is TGTGCCAGCAGGAACCGGGACTTAAGAAACACTGAAGCTTTCTTT. It codes for CASRNRDLRNTEAFF.

The chain joins TRBV27 to TRBJ1-5; a possible D gene is TRBD1 (6 bases). Trimming pared 0 bases from V and 4 bases from J, leaving 10 bases between. The CDR3 spans 15 residues. Per germline, CDR1 MNHEY and CDR2 SMNVEV (reference sequence). CDR3 nucleotides: TGTGCCAGCAGTTTATCGACGCAGGGGAATCAGCCCCAGCATTTT. It codes for CASSLSTQGNQPQHF.

The V call is TRBV2, the J call TRBJ1-5, with D unresolved. This CDR3 has 13 amino acids. Germline V gene lookup returns CDR1 SNHLY and CDR2 FYNNEI. Between the trimmed V and J ends, which lost 7 bases and 0 bases, there was a span of 7 bases. The CDR3: CASMRDSNQPQHF. The CDR3 DNA reads TGTGCCAGCATGCGGGATAGCAATCAGCCCCAGCATTTT. Full variable domain (remainder filled in from reference TRBV2 and TRBJ1-5): EPEVTQTPSHQVTQMGQEVILRCVPISNHLYFYWYRQILGQKVEFLVSFYNNEISEKSEIFDDQFSVERPDGSNFTLKIRSTKLEDSAMYFCASMRDSNQPQHFGDGTRLSIL.

V gene TRBV15 combines with J gene TRBJ2-2; possibly TRBD1 for D (6 bases). CDR1 LNHNV and CDR2 YYDKDF come from the germline V gene (reference sequence). V was shortened by 0 bases and J by 12 bases, with 11 bases between the two germline ends. This CDR3 has 13 residues. Written as DNA, the CDR3 is TGTGCCACCAGCAGAGATCGGCAGGGGAAGCTGTTTTTT. It encodes CATSRDRQGKLFF.

This clone was picked up one time. V usage is TRBV3-1 (or the pseudogene TRBV3-2) and J usage is TRBJ2-1; 8 bases are shared with TRBD2. With 5 bases clipped from V and 9 bases from J, the junction kept 9 bases outside the gene matches. The CDR3 covers 14 residues. Germline loops: CDR1 LGHDT, CDR2 YNNKEL (reference sequence). CDR3 DNA: TGTGCCAGCAGCTCCGGACTAGCCGACAGTGAGCAGTTCTTC. Amino acid sequence: CASSSGLADSEQFF.

The chain combines TRBV24-1 with TRBJ1-3; possible D gene TRBD1, 5 bases. The CDR3 has 16 residues. Germline lookup yields CDR1 KGHDR and CDR2 SFDVKD. Deletions cut 5 bases from V and 0 bases from J, with 13 bases between. This CDR3 reads CATSVGRGYSGNTIYF. The DNA for the CDR3 is TGTGCCACCAGTGTGGGAAGGGGCTACTCTGGAAACACCATATATTTT.

The chain links TRBV19 to TRBJ1-4, with D possibly being TRBD1 (6 bases). The CDR3 runs 15 residues. Trimming took off 5 bases at V and 5 bases at J, with 15 bases between the two ends. Germline V lookup: CDR1 LNHDA, CDR2 SQIVND (reference sequence). The CDR3 protein is CASSHTGTPNEKLFF. The CDR3 nucleotides are TGTGCCAGTAGTCACACCGGGACACCAAATGAAAAACTGTTTTTT.

The genes are TRBV7-2 and TRBJ1-6; a possible D gene is TRBD1 (5 bases). CDR3 length: 13 amino acids. Germline CDR1 SGHTA, CDR2 FQGNSA. The V gene lost 4 bases and the J gene lost 10 bases, with 11 bases spanning the gap. In DNA, the CDR3 is TGTGCCAGCAGCTGGGGGGACGTCTCACCCCTCCACTTT. The encoded protein is CASSWGDVSPLHF.

V and J are TRBV5-5 and TRBJ2-3; 9 bases are a match to TRBD2. The CDR3 is made up of 15 amino acids. With V trimmed by 2 bases and J by 7 bases, 8 bases remained unmatched. The germline V gene encodes CDR1 SGHKS and CDR2 YYEKEE (reference sequence). CDR3 protein: CASSLLAGHSYTQYF. CDR3 nucleotides: TGTGCCAGCAGCTTACTAGCGGGCCACAGCTATACGCAGTATTTT.

This clone is a singleton in its sample. The rearrangement links TRBV3-1 (or the pseudogene TRBV3-2) to TRBJ2-5; TRBD2 matches 9 bases. The CDR3 extends over 16 amino acids. Germline-derived CDR1 and CDR2 are LGHDT and YNNKEL (reference sequence). V gave up 3 bases and J gave up 4 bases; unmatched junction bases: 9. The CDR3 sequence is CASSHPRTSVGETQYF. The CDR3 DNA reads TGTGCCAGCAGCCACCCCAGGACTAGCGTCGGAGAGACCCAGTACTTC.

This clone appeared once. The chain has TRBV4-1 and TRBJ2-2; tentative D call: TRBD1 (6 bases). The CDR3 totals 16 residues. From germline, CDR1 is MGHRA and CDR2 YSYEKL. Trimming shortened V by 4 bases and J by 1 base, and 13 bases separated the two germline ends. CDR3 region: CASSLRGHQNTGELFF. In DNA, the CDR3 is TGCGCCAGCAGCCTAAGGGGACACCAGAACACCGGGGAGCTGTTTTTT.

V is TRBV4-1 and J is TRBJ2-5; 9 nucleotides agree with TRBD2. V shed 0 bases, J shed 4 bases, and the junction held 3 bases outside the gene matches. The CDR3 is 15 residues long. CDR1 MGHRA and CDR2 YSYEKL come from the germline V gene. The CDR3, as DNA: TGCGCCAGCAGCCAAGACCGACTAGCGGCAGAGACCCAGTACTTC. It codes for CASSQDRLAAETQYF.

The chain joins TRBV5-5 to TRBJ2-1, with a tentative D call TRBD2 (5 bases). V lost 3 bases to trimming and J lost 0 bases, with 10 bases between them. Germline lookup yields CDR1 SGHKS and CDR2 YYEKEE (reference sequence). This CDR3 is built from 15 residues. The CDR3 sequence: CASSSTRVSYNEQFF. Here the CDR3 DNA reads TGTGCCAGCAGCTCCACTAGGGTCTCCTACAATGAGCAGTTCTTC. The whole variable domain, remainder taken from reference TRBV5-5 and TRBJ2-1, is DAGVTQSPTHLIKTRGQQVTLRCSPISGHKSVSWYQQVLGQGPQFIFQYYEKEERGRGNFPDRFSARQFPNYSSELNVNALLLGDSALYLCASSSTRVSYNEQFFGPGTRLTVL.

The gene calls are TRBV6-1 and TRBJ1-5, with a tentative D call TRBD1 (5 bases). V shed 2 bases and J shed 6 bases, with 8 bases lying between them. The germline V gene has CDR1 MNHNS and CDR2 SASEGT. CDR3 size: 13 residues. CDR3 in amino acids: CASSERGFQPQHF. For the CDR3, the DNA is TGTGCCAGCAGTGAAAGGGGTTTTCAGCCCCAGCATTTT.

This clone was detected only a few times. The V and J genes are TRBV6-5 and TRBJ1-6; TRBD1 is a possible D gene (6 bases). Germline lookup yields CDR1 MNHEY and CDR2 SVGAGI. The CDR3 runs to 16 residues. Between the trimmed V and J ends, which lost 0 bases and 7 bases, there was a span of 13 bases. In DNA form, the CDR3 reads TGTGCCAGCAGTTACTCGAGTGGGGGCAGGAATTCACCCCTCCACTTT. Protein product: CASSYSSGGRNSPLHF.

This clone appeared a single time. This chain uses TRBV6-6 with TRBJ1-2; no clear D. The CDR3 loop spans 13 amino acids. V gave up 5 bases and J gave up 4 bases, with 11 bases separating them. Germline V gene sequence: CDR1 MNHNY, CDR2 SVGAGI (reference sequence). The CDR3 sequence: CASSPTRSYGYTF. DNA of the CDR3: TGTGCCAGCAGTCCCACGCGGTCCTATGGCTACACCTTC.

The table lists this clone with a count of one. V gene TRBV5-1 combines with J gene TRBJ1-5; 8 bases align to TRBD1. V dropped 4 bases and J dropped 6; count of bases not matched to a gene: 9. CDR1 SGHRS and CDR2 YFSETQ come from the germline V gene. This CDR3 region has 15 residues. The CDR3, as DNA: TGCGCCAGCAGCCCGCTAACAGGGGGGGCTCAGCCCCAGCATTTT. Its translation is CASSPLTGGAQPQHF.

This chain uses TRBV28 with TRBJ1-2; D is undetermined. V lost 7 bases to trimming and J lost 5 bases, with 17 bases between them. CDR3 size: 14 residues. Looked up from germline, CDR1 is MDHEN and CDR2 is SYDVKM. The chain's CDR3 is CASTQEEELYGYTF. In nucleotides, the CDR3 is TGTGCCAGCACCCAGGAGGAGGAGTTGTATGGCTACACCTTC.

V and J are TRBV18 and TRBJ2-1; perhaps TRBD2 as D (5 bases). With 3 bases removed from V and 8 bases from J, the gap between germline ends came to 26 bases. The CDR3 loop spans 18 amino acids. Germline V gene data show CDR1 as KGHSH and CDR2 as LQKENI. The CDR3 DNA reads TGTGCCAGCTCACCCCCCGGTTTTATAGCGCGAGATGGCGATGAGCAGTTCTTC. Protein sequence: CASSPPGFIARDGDEQFF.

This chain links TRBV5-1 with TRBJ1-2; D call uncertain. The CDR3 length is 15 residues. Germline lookup yields CDR1 SGHRS and CDR2 YFSETQ. V dropped 0 bases and J dropped 7 bases, with 16 bases sitting between them. For the CDR3, the DNA is TGCGCCAGCAGCTTGGCTACTGGGCAGGAGGGTGGCTACACCTTC. This encodes CASSLATGQEGGYTF.

The chain has TRBV5-1 and TRBJ1-6, with a possible D match to TRBD1 (5 bases). V lost 0 bases and J 8 bases, leaving 12 bases between the germline ends. The CDR3 extends over 15 amino acids. Germline V gene lookup returns CDR1 SGHRS and CDR2 YFSETQ. DNA of the CDR3: TGCGCCAGCAGCTTGGGGAGGGCGGGGGATTCACCCCTCCACTTT. It encodes CASSLGRAGDSPLHF.

The table lists this clone with a few counts. The V call is TRBV28, the J call TRBJ1-2; D might be TRBD1 (5 bases). V lost 2 bases to trimming and J lost 6 bases, with 13 bases between them. Germline V gives CDR1 MDHEN, CDR2 SYDVKM. The CDR3 is 14 amino acids. The CDR3 is CASSLPGESNGYTF. The CDR3 DNA is TGTGCCAGCAGTTTACCGGGGGAAAGCAATGGCTACACCTTC.

The gene calls are TRBV29-1 and TRBJ1-1; D is undetermined. Trimming took 4 bases from V and 4 from J, leaving 13 bases between them. Looked up from germline, CDR1 is SQVTM and CDR2 is ANQGSEA. This CDR3 is 13 amino acids long. In nucleotides, the CDR3 is TGCAGCGTTGGGGAGGACTTCTCCACTGAAGCTTTCTTT. This codes for CSVGEDFSTEAFF.

This clone was seen only once. The chain employs TRBV3-1 (or the pseudogene TRBV3-2) and TRBJ1-1; D may be TRBD1 (5 bases). CDR3 length: 14 residues. V dropped 0 bases and J dropped 7 bases, with 12 bases sitting between them. Germline loops: CDR1 LGHDT, CDR2 YNNKEL (reference sequence). This CDR3 is CASSQDGGGIEAFF. The CDR3 region has the DNA TGTGCCAGCAGCCAAGACGGGGGAGGTATTGAAGCTTTCTTT.

This clone was seen once. This sequence joins TRBV27 and TRBJ2-3; D unclear. The CDR3 spans 11 residues. V lost 5 bases and J lost 2, with 2 bases in between. The germline V gene encodes CDR1 MNHEY and CDR2 SMNVEV (reference sequence). The CDR3 coding sequence is TGTGCCAGCAGTCACACAGATACGCAGTATTTT. It encodes CASSHTDTQYF.